The 2 T cell receptor beta chains presented below share a single source sample, sequenced in a study of CD8 T cells in ankylosing spondylitis. Whole-study results and caveats: A TCR beta motif made of several highly homologous variants seemed typical of ankylosing spondylitis blood.

No antigens are known for them. TCRdb independently ran MiXCR on the 5' RACE reads; one entry per CDR3 protein. Among 400,000 or so distinct CDR3 sequences listed, 25% to 30% were seen once. The sample comprised blood, either unsorted or a sorted T cell fraction (not recorded which). The receptor set was obtained from a male donor with ankylosing spondylitis.

V is TRBV3-1 and J is TRBJ2-7, with no clear D. This CDR3 comprises 14 residues. V lost 0 bases, J lost 2 bases, and 8 bases lay in between. Germline V gene data show CDR1 as LGHDT and CDR2 as YNNKEL (reference sequence). In DNA form, the CDR3 reads TGTGCCAGCAGCCAAGAAGCCCGAACCTACGAGCAGTACTTC. Its protein is CASSQEARTYEQYF.

V is TRBV6-2 or TRBV6-3 and J is TRBJ2-7; D is uncertain. This CDR3 contains 15 residues. Trimming stripped 2 bases from V and 2 bases from J, with 13 bases between. Looked up from germline, CDR1 is MNHEY and CDR2 is SVGEGT. In nucleotides, the CDR3 is TGTGCCAGCAGTTACGATGCAAGTCTCCCCTACGAGCAGTACGTC. Encoded protein: CASSYDASLPYEQYV.